The 20 T cell receptor beta chains in this list originate from one sample, sequenced in a study of CD8+ T cells in alopecia areata. The authors extracted RNA and reverse transcribed it into cDNA as the sequencing template. Repertoires were generated with immunoSEQ multiplex PCR, while TCRdb's copy carries only in-frame clones and drops some. The sample includes 180,000 or so clones, around 64% of them seen just once. The sample here was CD8+ T cells sorted from blood, taken at week 0. Receptors originate from a human donor with alopecia areata.

The rearrangement uses TRBV6-6 and TRBJ1-2, with a tentative D call TRBD1 (5 bases). This CDR3 is 12 amino acids long. Trimming removed 7 bases from V and 6 bases from J, with 12 bases in between. Germline loops: CDR1 MNHNY, CDR2 SVGAGI (reference sequence). The CDR3 here is CASTTGGDGYTF. DNA for the CDR3: TGTGCCAGCACCACCGGGGGGGATGGCTACACCTTC.

The V and J genes are TRBV7-2 and TRBJ2-3; TRBD2 agrees at 8 bases. Germline assignment: CDR1 SGHTA and CDR2 FQGNSA. This CDR3 region has 17 residues. The J segment lost 4 bases and the V segment lost 1 base, leaving 10 bases of the junction unmatched. In nucleotides, the CDR3 is TGTGCCAGCAGCTTAGAACTCCTAGCGGGTCAACCAGATACGCAGTATTTT. It translates to CASSLELLAGQPDTQYF.

This clone was detected only once. The rearrangement uses TRBV5-1 and TRBJ2-7; 11 bases are a match to TRBD1. CDR3 length: 15 residues. CDR1 and CDR2 from the germline V gene are SGHRS and YFSETQ. Trimming at V came to 0 bases and at J to 2 bases, leaving 1 base not matched to a gene. The CDR3 sequence is CASSLGTGGTYEQYF. CDR3 sequence (DNA): TGCGCCAGCAGCTTGGGGACAGGGGGCACCTACGAGCAGTACTTC.

The V and J genes are TRBV6-1 and TRBJ2-7, with 7 bases matching TRBD1. Trimming took 4 bases from V and 0 from J; bases not matched to a gene: 12. Germline loops: CDR1 MNHNS, CDR2 SASEGT. The CDR3 sequence is 17 residues long. The CDR3 nucleotides are TGTGCCAGCAGTGGCCGCTCCGGGACAGACAGCTCCTACGAGCAGTACTTC. Encoded protein: CASSGRSGTDSSYEQYF.

This clone was counted between two and nine times. Other nucleotide sequences in the sample specify the same CDR3. This chain uses TRBV5-1 with TRBJ2-1; a weak D match, TRBD2 (5 bases). CDR3 length: 12 residues. Germline-derived CDR1 and CDR2 are SGHRS and YFSETQ. The ends were cut back, 0 bases at V and 9 bases at J, with 7 bases in the middle. CDR3 nucleotides: TGCGCCAGCAGCTTGGGAGGGCTTGAGCAGTTCTTC. Amino acid sequence: CASSLGGLEQFF.

Only a few counts were recorded for this clone. This sequence joins TRBV6-1 and TRBJ2-1; a possible D gene is TRBD2 (5 bases). This CDR3 is built from 15 residues. Trimming shortened V by 6 bases and J by 2 bases, and 14 bases separated the two germline ends. Germline lookup yields CDR1 MNHNS and CDR2 SASEGT. This CDR3 is CASRRTFPTYNEQFF. CDR3 nucleotides: TGTGCCAGCAGGCGGACTTTTCCCACCTACAATGAGCAGTTCTTC.

This clone has more than one count but fewer than ten. The J gene is TRBJ2-1, the V gene TRBV10-3; possibly TRBD2 for D (6 bases). CDR3 length: 11 amino acids. In germline, CDR1 is ENHRY, CDR2 SYGVKD. V was shortened by 3 bases and J by 10 bases, with 7 bases between the two germline ends. CDR3 residues: CAISEGGEQFF. The CDR3 DNA sequence: TGTGCCATCAGTGAAGGAGGGGAGCAGTTCTTC.

The gene calls are TRBV18 and TRBJ1-2; unclear D gene. CDR3 length: 13 residues. Trimming removed 0 bases at V and 2 bases at J, with 4 bases between. In germline, CDR1 is KGHSH, CDR2 LQKENI. The DNA for the CDR3 is TGTGCCAGCTCACCACCCTCGAACTATGGCTACACCTTC. It specifies CASSPPSNYGYTF.

The chain couples TRBV2 to TRBJ1-2; 8 bases match TRBD1. Germline V gene data show CDR1 as SNHLY and CDR2 as FYNNEI. The junction had 4 bases not matched to a gene; V was cut back by 7 bases and J by 3 bases. The CDR3 runs to 13 residues. The CDR3 protein is CASITGQDYGYTF. DNA for the CDR3: TGTGCCAGCATCACGGGACAGGACTATGGCTACACCTTC.

In this sample, this clone turned up a few times. This sequence joins TRBV7-9 and TRBJ2-7; D is possibly TRBD1 or TRBD2 (5 bases each). Trimming took off 3 bases at V and 6 bases at J, with 18 bases between the two ends. The CDR3 length is 15 residues. Germline V gene lookup returns CDR1 SEHNR and CDR2 FQNEAQ (reference sequence). This chain's CDR3 is CASSFSPGPDSEQYF. CDR3 nucleotide sequence: TGTGCCAGCAGCTTCTCGCCGGGACCCGATTCCGAGCAGTACTTC.

This clone was observed a few times. The CDR3 reads CASSLIGPNTEAFF. The CDR3 DNA reads TGTGCCAGCAGCTTAATCGGGCCGAACACTGAAGCTTTCTTT. The chain carries TRBV7-3 and TRBJ1-1; D gene unclear. Germline V gene data show CDR1 as SGHTA and CDR2 as FQGTGA. Trimming stripped 1 base from V and 1 base from J, with 7 bases between. The length of the CDR3 is 14 residues.

The chain couples TRBV18 to TRBJ2-2; D uncertain. The germline V gene encodes CDR1 KGHSH and CDR2 LQKENI. Trimming removed 0 bases from V and 4 bases from J, with 9 bases in between. This CDR3 spans 15 amino acids. CDR3 sequence reads: CASSPPSLGTGELFF. Written as DNA, the CDR3 is TGTGCCAGCTCACCACCCTCTCTAGGCACCGGGGAGCTGTTTTTT.

The chain joins TRBV30 to TRBJ2-5, with TRBD2 matching 11 bases. The CDR3 length is 13 residues. The V gene's germline CDR1 is GTSNPN and CDR2 SVGIG (reference sequence). With 8 bases clipped from V and 5 bases from J, the junction kept 7 bases outside the gene matches. The DNA of the CDR3 is TGTGCCAGCTCTAGCGGGGGGTGGGAGACCCAGTACTTC. Protein sequence: CASSSGGWETQYF.

V and J are TRBV27 and TRBJ2-5; weak D call: TRBD1 (5 bases). Germline lookup yields CDR1 MNHEY and CDR2 SMNVEV (reference sequence). Trimming stripped 5 bases from V and 7 bases from J, with 8 bases between. The CDR3 sequence is 11 residues long. The CDR3 is CASSQGVTQYF. CDR3 nucleotide sequence: TGTGCCAGCAGTCAAGGGGTGACCCAGTACTTC.

V gene TRBV29-1 combines with J gene TRBJ1-2; 7 bases agree with TRBD1. The CDR3 extends over 14 amino acids. With V trimmed by 3 bases and J by 4 bases, 8 bases remained unmatched. From germline, CDR1 is SQVTM and CDR2 ANQGSEA. The CDR3 region has the DNA TGCAGCGTTGACGGACAGGCCCCTCTCTATGGCTACACCTTC. This translates into CSVDGQAPLYGYTF.

This sequence joins TRBV30 and TRBJ2-3; 9 bases are shared with TRBD1. The CDR3 contains 16 residues. Trimming took 2 bases from V and 4 from J; bases not matched to a gene: 10. Germline CDR1 is GTSNPN and CDR2 is SVGIG (reference sequence). The chain's CDR3 is CAWSTWDRVGPDTQYF. In DNA, the CDR3 is TGTGCCTGGAGTACCTGGGACAGGGTCGGTCCAGATACGCAGTATTTT.

This rearrangement joins TRBV13 to TRBJ1-5; D uncertain. The CDR3 runs to 13 residues. V lost 2 bases and J lost 7, with 9 bases in between. The germline gives CDR1 PRHDT, CDR2 FYEKMQ (reference sequence). The CDR3, as DNA: TGTGCCAGCAGCTTATACGGGGAACAGCCCCAGCATTTT. This translates into CASSLYGEQPQHF.

The chain combines TRBV27 with TRBJ2-7; D possibly uses TRBD1 or TRBD2 (5 bases each). Trimming cost V 5 bases and J 2 bases, with 13 bases left between them. The CDR3 has 14 amino acids. Germline-derived CDR1 and CDR2 are MNHEY and SMNVEV (reference sequence). CDR3 amino acids: CASSTGTRPYEQYF. The CDR3 nucleotides are TGTGCCAGCAGTACTGGGACGCGGCCCTACGAGCAGTACTTC.

The chain joins TRBV25-1 to TRBJ1-5; tentative D call: TRBD1 (5 bases). CDR1 is MGHDK, CDR2 SYGVNS, per germline. V was clipped by 3 bases and J by 6 bases, with 12 bases between them. The CDR3 length is 14 residues. The chain's CDR3 is CASSDQGRGQPQHF. The CDR3 DNA sequence: TGTGCCAGCAGTGATCAGGGAAGGGGTCAGCCCCAGCATTTT.

The chain couples TRBV14 to TRBJ2-1, with 8 bases aligning to TRBD2. The J segment lost 2 bases and the V segment lost 5 bases, leaving 11 bases of the junction unmatched. The CDR3 covers 17 residues. The germline V gene has CDR1 SGHDN and CDR2 FVKESK. This chain's CDR3 is CASSARRSGAAYNEQFF. The DNA of the CDR3 is TGTGCCAGCAGCGCCCGGCGTAGCGGGGCAGCCTACAATGAGCAGTTCTTC.